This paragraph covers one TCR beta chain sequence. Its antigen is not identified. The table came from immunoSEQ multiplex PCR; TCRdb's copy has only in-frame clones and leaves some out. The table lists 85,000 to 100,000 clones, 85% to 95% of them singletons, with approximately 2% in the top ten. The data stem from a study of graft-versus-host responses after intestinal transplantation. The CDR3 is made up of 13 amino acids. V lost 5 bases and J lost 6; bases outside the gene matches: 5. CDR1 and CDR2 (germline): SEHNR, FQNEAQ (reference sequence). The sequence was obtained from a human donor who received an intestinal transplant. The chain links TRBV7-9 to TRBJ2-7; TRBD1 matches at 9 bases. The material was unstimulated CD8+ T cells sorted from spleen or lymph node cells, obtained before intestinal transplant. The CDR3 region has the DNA TGTGCCAGCAGCGGACGGGACAGGGTCGAGCAGTACTTC. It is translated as CASSGRDRVEQYF.